Each of the 26 T cell receptor beta chains below was sequenced from the same sample in a study of blood T cell repertoires in COVID-19. Libraries were prepared by immunoSEQ multiplex PCR; TCRdb keeps only in-frame clonotypes and omits some of them. Of about 200,000 clones in the sample, 65% to 90% are singletons; the top ten hold less than 5%. What was sequenced was PBMCs or T cells enriched from blood (not recorded which). The receptor set was obtained from a woman between 40 and 50 years old with acute COVID-19.

By proportion, this clone is medium-sized. The chain uses TRBV27 and TRBJ1-6; D is perhaps TRBD1 (5 bases). V shed 7 bases and J shed 7 bases, with 8 bases lying between them. Germline V gene lookup returns CDR1 MNHEY and CDR2 SMNVEV (reference sequence). The CDR3 contains 12 residues. Here the CDR3 reads CASTEGNSPLHF. The CDR3 DNA reads as TGTGCCAGCACGGAGGGGAATTCACCCCTCCACTTT.

This chain joins TRBV27 and TRBJ2-1; 7 bases agree with TRBD1. Looked up from germline, CDR1 is MNHEY and CDR2 is SMNVEV (reference sequence). With V trimmed by 2 bases and J by 4 bases, 8 bases remained unmatched. CDR3 length: 16 residues. CDR3 region: CASSLRGQRFYNEQFF. CDR3 nucleotides: TGTGCCAGCAGTTTACGGGGACAGCGGTTTTACAATGAGCAGTTCTTC.

This clone was counted between two and nine times. The chain employs TRBV20-1 and TRBJ1-2; 8 bases align to TRBD1. The CDR3 spans 14 residues. Losses at the gene ends were 3 bases for V and 4 bases for J; bases not matched to a gene: 7. Germline V gene lookup returns CDR1 DFQATT and CDR2 SNEGSKA (reference sequence). CDR3 nucleotides: TGCAGTGCTAGTGATACGGACAGGGCCTATGGCTACACCTTC. As protein: CSASDTDRAYGYTF.

The chain joins TRBV7-2 to TRBJ1-3, with 7 bases lining up with TRBD1. The CDR3 contains 15 residues. V lost 6 bases and J lost 4; bases outside the gene matches: 9. From germline, CDR1 is SGHTA and CDR2 FQGNSA. CDR3 protein: CASRSLRGDGNTIYF. The DNA for the CDR3 is TGTGCCAGCAGATCCCTCAGGGGGGACGGAAACACCATATATTTT.

This rearrangement joins TRBV28 to TRBJ1-2; 8 positions match TRBD1. The CDR3 is 13 amino acids. Germline V lookup: CDR1 MDHEN, CDR2 SYDVKM. The V segment lost 7 bases and the J segment 8 bases; nucleotides outside the gene matches: 9. The DNA for the CDR3 is TGTGCCAGCATTTACCAGGGGGCTCGAGGCTACACCTTC. This codes for CASIYQGARGYTF.

This rearrangement joins TRBV2 to TRBJ1-5; TRBD1 agrees at 7 bases. Per the germline V gene, CDR1 is SNHLY and CDR2 is FYNNEI. The junction had 5 bases not matched to a gene; V was cut back by 7 bases and J by 2 bases. The CDR3 loop spans 14 amino acids. The CDR3 bases are TGTGCCAGCAAAGACAGGGTTGGCAATCAGCCCCAGCATTTT. Its translation is CASKDRVGNQPQHF. Filled out from reference TRBV2 and TRBJ1-5, the complete variable domain reads EPEVTQTPSHQVTQMGQEVILRCVPISNHLYFYWYRQILGQKVEFLVSFYNNEISEKSEIFDDQFSVERPDGSNFTLKIRSTKLEDSAMYFCASKDRVGNQPQHFGDGTRLSIL.

The V gene is TRBV12-3 or TRBV12-4, the J gene TRBJ2-3, with D hard to call. V dropped 3 bases and J dropped 4 bases, with 5 bases sitting between them. This CDR3 comprises 12 residues. CDR3 nucleotides: TGTGCCAGCAGTTTGGCGGCAGATACGCAGTATTTT. This encodes CASSLAADTQYF.

V gene TRBV11-2 combines with J gene TRBJ2-2; D is uncertain. The germline CDR1 and CDR2 sequences are SGHAT and FQNNGV. The CDR3 runs 14 residues. V lost 4 bases and J 5 bases, leaving 11 bases between the germline ends. DNA of the CDR3: TGTGCCAGCAGCTCCCTTGGGCCGACCGGGGAGCTGTTTTTT. The encoded protein is CASSSLGPTGELFF.

The rearrangement uses TRBV7-6 and TRBJ2-7, with 7 bases lining up with TRBD1. Germline CDR1 and CDR2: SGHVS and FNYEAQ. V lost 4 bases, J lost 7 bases, and 13 bases stayed unmatched. The CDR3 totals 15 residues. CDR3: CASSSLQGPMGEQYF. CDR3 nucleotides: TGTGCCAGCAGCTCTCTACAGGGGCCTATGGGGGAGCAGTACTTC.

The V and J genes are TRBV15 and TRBJ1-5; TRBD1 agrees at 7 bases. Trimming cost V 4 bases and J 0 bases; bases outside gene matches: 9. This CDR3 has 17 amino acids. Germline V gene sequence: CDR1 LNHNV, CDR2 YYDKDF (reference sequence). The CDR3 protein is CATSTPVPGGSNQPQHF. The DNA of the CDR3 is TGTGCCACCAGCACCCCAGTCCCAGGGGGTAGCAATCAGCCCCAGCATTTT.

The rearrangement links TRBV7-6 to TRBJ2-1; D unclear. Looked up from germline, CDR1 is SGHVS and CDR2 is FNYEAQ. CDR3 size: 12 residues. V was clipped by 2 bases and J by 7 bases, with 6 bases between them. This CDR3 reads CASSLIVNEQFF. The DNA of the CDR3 is TGTGCCAGCAGCTTAATCGTAAATGAGCAGTTCTTC.

The V call is TRBV9, the J call TRBJ1-6; 9 nucleotides match TRBD1. Per germline, CDR1 SGDLS and CDR2 YYNGEE. The CDR3 consists of 14 residues. The V gene end was trimmed by 4 bases and the J gene end by 10 bases; junction bases not matched to a gene: 6. CDR3 sequence (DNA): TGTGCCAGCAGCCAAGGACAGGGGAAGTCACCCCTCCACTTT. This codes for CASSQGQGKSPLHF.

V is TRBV19 and J is TRBJ2-3; TRBD2 is a possible D gene (5 bases). V lost 9 bases and J 5 bases, leaving 9 bases between the germline ends. From germline, CDR1 is LNHDA and CDR2 SQIVND (reference sequence). The CDR3 extends over 11 amino acids. The CDR3 loop is CASSRGDTQYF. The CDR3, as DNA: TGTGCCAGCTCCCGGGGAGATACGCAGTATTTT.

V gene TRBV27 combines with J gene TRBJ2-1, with D maybe TRBD1 (6 bases). Germline-derived CDR1 and CDR2 are MNHEY and SMNVEV (reference sequence). V was shortened by 3 bases and J by 8 bases, with 17 bases between the two germline ends. The CDR3 sequence is 15 residues long. CDR3 sequence (DNA): TGTGCCAGCAGTTTTTCTCAGGGGCATAGGGATGAGCAGTTCTTC. It codes for CASSFSQGHRDEQFF.

This clone was recorded a few times. The chain carries TRBV18 and TRBJ1-5; the match to TRBD1 covers 9 bases. This CDR3 has 15 residues. The junction had 7 bases not matched to a gene; V was cut back by 3 bases and J by 7 bases. Germline lookup yields CDR1 KGHSH and CDR2 LQKENI. CDR3 in amino acids: CASSPPGQGQQPQHF. As DNA, the CDR3 is TGTGCCAGCTCACCCCCGGGACAGGGTCAACAGCCCCAGCATTTT.

In this sample, this clone turned up a few times. This chain joins TRBV14 and TRBJ2-2, with 8 positions matching TRBD1. This CDR3 contains 15 residues. J gave up 5 bases and V 4 bases, and 6 bases lay outside the gene matches. The germline V gene encodes CDR1 SGHDN and CDR2 FVKESK. The CDR3 sequence: CASSPGGAGTGELFF. CDR3 DNA: TGTGCCAGCAGCCCAGGGGGCGCGGGGACCGGGGAGCTGTTTTTT.

As to this clone: Other DNA sequences in the sample encode the same CDR3. The V and J genes are TRBV12-3 or TRBV12-4 and TRBJ2-1; D not certain. V was cut by 2 bases and J by 9 bases, with 8 bases left in between. This CDR3 comprises 12 residues. The CDR3, as DNA: TGTGCCAGCAGTTTACCCTCCGGTGAGCAGTTCTTC. It encodes CASSLPSGEQFF.

The rearrangement links TRBV7-9 to TRBJ2-5, with 8 bases that match TRBD1. This CDR3 has 13 amino acids. The V gene end was trimmed by 9 bases and the J gene end by 9 bases; junction bases not matched to a gene: 12. CDR1 is SEHNR, CDR2 FQNEAQ, per germline (reference sequence). The CDR3 here is CASTGQGPGAQYF. The CDR3 DNA sequence: TGTGCCAGTACCGGACAGGGCCCGGGGGCCCAGTACTTC.

The V gene is TRBV19, the J gene TRBJ2-1, with 7 positions matching TRBD2. CDR3 length equals 12 residues. After removal of 3 bases from V and 15 bases from J, the junction contained 8 bases not matched to a gene. Germline loops: CDR1 LNHDA, CDR2 SQIVND (reference sequence). CDR3 DNA sequence: TGTGCCAGTAGTATGGGGGGGACGCCGCTGTTCTTC. This translates into CASSMGGTPLFF.

The chain links TRBV29-1 to TRBJ1-1; D is undetermined. V was trimmed by 0 bases and J by 1 base, leaving 15 bases between them. This CDR3 spans 16 amino acids. From germline, CDR1 is SQVTM and CDR2 ANQGSEA. The CDR3 DNA follows: TGCAGCGTTGAAGAGTCGGCGGGTCGCGCGAACACTGAAGCTTTCTTT. Amino acids: CSVEESAGRANTEAFF.

In this sample, this clone turned up a few times. V is TRBV11-2 and J is TRBJ1-1, with D possibly being TRBD1 (5 bases). The V gene's germline CDR1 is SGHAT and CDR2 FQNNGV. V gave up 6 bases and J gave up 0 bases, with 11 bases separating them. This CDR3 contains 14 residues. CDR3 loop: CASSPQGMNTEAFF. The CDR3 nucleotides read TGTGCCAGCAGTCCCCAGGGTATGAACACTGAAGCTTTCTTT.

CDR3 sequence: CASSKQAYFNEKLFF. CDR3 sequence (DNA): TGTGCCAGCAGTAAACAGGCGTACTTTAATGAAAAACTGTTTTTT. The V and J genes are TRBV28 and TRBJ1-4; D might be TRBD1 (5 bases). The CDR3 sequence is 15 residues long. Germline loops: CDR1 MDHEN, CDR2 SYDVKM. The V gene lost 5 bases and the J gene lost 4 bases, with 14 bases spanning the gap.

The CDR3 spells CASRLTGGFETQYF. The CDR3 DNA follows: TGCGCCAGCAGACTGACAGGGGGCTTTGAGACCCAGTACTTC. The chain combines TRBV5-1 with TRBJ2-5; 10 positions match TRBD1. The germline gives CDR1 SGHRS, CDR2 YFSETQ. V lost 5 bases to trimming and J lost 5 bases; unmatched junction nucleotides: 6. CDR3 length equals 14 residues.

This sequence joins TRBV2 and TRBJ2-2; D uncertain. The CDR3 totals 13 residues. With 2 bases removed from V and 5 bases from J, the gap between germline ends came to 6 bases. Germline V gives CDR1 SNHLY, CDR2 FYNNEI. The CDR3 nucleotides read TGTGCCAGCAGTGAAAGGCGGACCGGGGAGCTGTTTTTT. As protein: CASSERRTGELFF.

This chain links TRBV27 with TRBJ2-7, with D unresolved. The CDR3 is 15 amino acids. The germline V and J ends were trimmed by 3 bases and 1 base, with 13 bases remaining between them. The V gene's germline CDR1 is MNHEY and CDR2 SMNVEV (reference sequence). The CDR3: CASSLVAWQSYEQYF. In DNA, the CDR3 is TGTGCCAGCAGTTTGGTCGCCTGGCAATCCTACGAGCAGTACTTC.

The rearrangement uses TRBV29-1 and TRBJ1-5; tentatively, D is TRBD1 (6 bases). Trimming took off 4 bases at V and 5 bases at J, with 12 bases between the two ends. CDR1 is SQVTM and CDR2 is ANQGSEA in the germline V gene. The CDR3 is 13 amino acids. The DNA for the CDR3 is TGCAGCGTTGCCGACAGGAGACATCAGCCCCAGCATTTT. It codes for CSVADRRHQPQHF.